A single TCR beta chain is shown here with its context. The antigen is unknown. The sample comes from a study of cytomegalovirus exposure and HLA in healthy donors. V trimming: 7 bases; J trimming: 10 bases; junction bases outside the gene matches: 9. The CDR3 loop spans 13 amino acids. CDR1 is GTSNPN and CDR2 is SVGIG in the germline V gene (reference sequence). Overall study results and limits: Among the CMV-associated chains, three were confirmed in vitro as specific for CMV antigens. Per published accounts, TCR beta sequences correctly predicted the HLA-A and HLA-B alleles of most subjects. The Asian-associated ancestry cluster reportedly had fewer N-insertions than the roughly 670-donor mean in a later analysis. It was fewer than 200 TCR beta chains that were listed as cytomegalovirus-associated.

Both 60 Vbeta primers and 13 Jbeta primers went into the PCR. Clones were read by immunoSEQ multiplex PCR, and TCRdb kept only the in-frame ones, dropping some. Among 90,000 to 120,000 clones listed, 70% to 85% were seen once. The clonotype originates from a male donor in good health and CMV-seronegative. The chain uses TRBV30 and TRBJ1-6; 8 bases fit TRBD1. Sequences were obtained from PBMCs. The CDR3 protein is CAFLRGRGSPLHF. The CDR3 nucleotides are TGTGCCTTCCTCAGGGGGCGGGGGTCACCCCTCCACTTT.